The TCR beta chain under discussion was sequenced for a study of OX40 agonist ivuxolimab in advanced cancers. On the study more broadly: Ivuxolimab is a fully human IgG2 antibody that activates OX40 (CD134). Study results and limitations: Mean expanded clone counts were higher in CD8+ than CD4+ T cells.

Sequencing used immunoSEQ multiplex PCR; TCRdb keeps in-frame clones, though not all of them. The data contain over 90,000 clones, approximately 87% of them singletons. A note on this clone: As yet, its antigen is unknown.

This CDR3 region has 15 residues. V was pared by 0 bases and J by 8 bases, with 13 bases between. Germline V CDR1 and CDR2: MNHEY, SVGAGI. The sequences come from CD4+ or CD8+ T cells sorted from blood, collected in a trial of the OX40 agonist ivuxolimab. This sequence joins TRBV6-5 and TRBJ2-2, with D tentatively TRBD2 (5 bases). The clonotype originates from an adult with an advanced solid tumor such as melanoma, head and neck, liver or kidney cancer. As DNA, the CDR3 is TGTGCCAGCAGTTACTCGAGGGCTAGTGGGGGGGAGCTGTTTTTT. Amino acid sequence: CASSYSRASGGELFF.